This T cell receptor beta chain is from a study of persistence of HIV-infected CD4 T cells. Study details: Anti-CD3/anti-CD28 stimulation activated a higher proportion of cells than antigen stimulation, with lower memory fraction.

Regarding this clone: Its antigen is undetermined.

Cells were stimulated nonspecifically with anti-CD3/anti-CD28 magnetic beads. CD4+ T cells upregulating both CD40 ligand and CD69 were sorted as responding cells. These HIV-1-infected adults initiated suppressive ART in chronic infection. Donors had CD4+ T cell counts above 400 cells/uL and were CMV-seropositive. The immunoSEQ assay was version 4, run in survey mode. Libraries were prepared by immunoSEQ multiplex PCR; TCRdb keeps only in-frame clonotypes and omits some of them. The sample has fewer than 50,000 clones; approximately 91% are singletons. Study-wide results and limits: CMV- and Gag-responding cells had lower TCRbeta richness than CD3/CD28-responding cells.

The receptor's source is an adult man with HIV who was CMV-seropositive. Source: CD4+ T cells sorted from PBMCs after roughly 18-hour stimulation, taken from a patient who received antiretroviral therapy.

The CDR3 bases are TGTGCCAGCAGTCTCCTCGAAAGGCGAGGGATGGGAGTCTATGGCTACACCTTC. Translation: CASSLLERRGMGVYGYTF. The chain is built from TRBV6-6 and TRBJ1-2; D is undetermined. CDR1 is MNHNY, CDR2 SVGAGI, per germline (reference sequence). Between the trimmed V and J ends, which lost 5 bases and 4 bases, there was a span of 26 bases. The CDR3 loop spans 18 amino acids.